This is a list of T cell receptor beta chains from one sample in a study of STAT5B mutations in CD4+ large granular lymphocyte leukemia. The assay was immunoSEQ multiplex PCR, and TCRdb's table has in-frame clones only and misses some. The profile shows tens of thousands of clones, 80% to 85% of them singletons. Sequencing input: CD4+ T cells from blood buffy coats. The receptors shown here come from a human donor in good health. CDR3s include the opening cysteine and the closing phenylalanine or tryptophan. A D gene is named only where the DNA matches it firmly. For some rows the clone size is stated as once, few or many, or as a class when expanded; others skip it.

clone size: NA; J gene: TRBJ2-5; V gene: TRBV2; D gene: NA; CDR3 DNA: TGTGCCAGCAGTGGGGGACCCCAGAAGGTAGAGACCCAGTACTTC; CDR3 protein: CASSGGPQKVETQYF
clone size: NA; J gene: TRBJ2-3; V gene: TRBV5-4; D gene: TRBD2; CDR3 DNA: TGTGCCAGCAGTCGAAGGGGGGGACTAGCGGGGTACAGGGATACGCAGTATTTT; CDR3 protein: CASSRRGGLAGYRDTQYF
clone size: NA; J gene: TRBJ2-7; V gene: TRBV15; D gene: TRBD2; CDR3 DNA: TGTGCCACCGGGCTAGCGGGACGCTTCGAGCAGTACTTC; CDR3 protein: CATGLAGRFEQYF
clone size: NA; J gene: TRBJ1-4; V gene: TRBV5-4; D gene: TRBD1; CDR3 DNA: TGTGCCAGCAGCCCGGGACAGGGCGCAACTAATGAAAAACTGTTTTTT; CDR3 protein: CASSPGQGATNEKLFF
clone size: NA; J gene: TRBJ1-2; V gene: TRBV5-1; D gene: TRBD1; CDR3 DNA: TGCGCCAGCAGAAAGACAGGGGTCTATGGCTACACCTTC; CDR3 protein: CASRKTGVYGYTF
clone size: NA; J gene: TRBJ1-4; V gene: TRBV15; D gene: NA; CDR3 DNA: TGTGCCACCAGCAGAGAAGGGCCGCCCAGTAGGAAAAAACTGTTTTTT; CDR3 protein: CATSREGPPSRKKLFF
clone size: NA; J gene: TRBJ2-3; V gene: TRBV2; D gene: TRBD2; CDR3 DNA: TGTGCCGATAAAGGACTAGTCGGCACAGATACGCAGTATTTT; CDR3 protein: CADKGLVGTDTQYF
clone size: once; J gene: TRBJ1-5; V gene: TRBV19; D gene: NA; CDR3 DNA: TGTGCCAGTTGGGAGACGGGGGCGAATCAGCCCCAGCATTTT; CDR3 protein: CASWETGANQPQHF
clone size: NA; J gene: TRBJ1-6; V gene: TRBV10-3; D gene: NA; CDR3 DNA: TGTGCCATCAGTGAAGGGCAGGTGATTAATTCACCCCTCCACTTT; CDR3 protein: CAISEGQVINSPLHF
clone size: NA; J gene: TRBJ2-7; V gene: TRBV6-4; D gene: TRBD2; CDR3 DNA: TGTGCCAGTCGATTACTAGCGGGAGGGCCCAACGAGCAGTACTTC; CDR3 protein: CASRLLAGGPNEQYF
clone size: NA; J gene: TRBJ2-7; V gene: TRBV6-5; D gene: NA; CDR3 DNA: TGTGCCAGCAGCCCCGGGCGGCCCTACGAGCAGTACTTC; CDR3 protein: CASSPGRPYEQYF
clone size: NA; J gene: TRBJ1-2; V gene: TRBV6-5; D gene: NA; CDR3 DNA: TGTGCCAGCACCCGTGGCAGGGACTATGGCTACACCTTC; CDR3 protein: CASTRGRDYGYTF
clone size: NA; J gene: TRBJ2-3; V gene: TRBV19; D gene: NA; CDR3 DNA: TGTGCCAGTAGTATTAACAGAGTTAGCACAGATACGCAGTATTTT; CDR3 protein: CASSINRVSTDTQYF
clone size: NA; J gene: TRBJ1-5; V gene: TRBV4-1; D gene: NA; CDR3 DNA: TGCGCCAGCAGCCAGATACAGGGTTGGCATCAGCCCCAGCATTTT; CDR3 protein: CASSQIQGWHQPQHF
clone size: NA; J gene: TRBJ2-5; V gene: TRBV10-3; D gene: TRBD1; CDR3 DNA: TGTGCCATCAGCCCGACAGGGGAAGAGACCCAGTACTTC; CDR3 protein: CAISPTGEETQYF
clone size: NA; J gene: TRBJ1-5; V gene: TRBV6-5; D gene: TRBD1; CDR3 DNA: TGTGCCAGCAGTCCACAGGGGCTCGGTCAGCCCCAGCATTTT; CDR3 protein: CASSPQGLGQPQHF
clone size: NA; J gene: TRBJ2-1; V gene: TRBV7-6; D gene: NA; CDR3 DNA: TGTGCCAGCAGCTTGGGAATACGGGGGAGCTCCTACAATGAGCAGTTCTTC; CDR3 protein: CASSLGIRGSSYNEQFF
clone size: NA; J gene: TRBJ2-1; V gene: TRBV13; D gene: TRBD2; CDR3 DNA: TGTGCCAGCAGCTTAGGCCCCACTAGCGGCCCCTACAATGAGCAGTTCTTC; CDR3 protein: CASSLGPTSGPYNEQFF
clone size: NA; J gene: TRBJ2-5; V gene: TRBV11-3; D gene: TRBD2; CDR3 DNA: TGTGCCAGCAAATCCCGGGGGGGATCGGAGACCCAGTACTTC; CDR3 protein: CASKSRGGSETQYF
clone size: NA; J gene: TRBJ2-5; V gene: TRBV6-5; D gene: NA; CDR3 DNA: TGTGCCAGCCAAACCCGTCGCGGGCAAGAGACCCAGTACTTC; CDR3 protein: CASQTRRGQETQYF
clone size: NA; J gene: TRBJ1-4; V gene: TRBV7-3; D gene: NA; CDR3 DNA: TGTGCCAGCAGCTTAACAGGGAAGTCGGGAGAAAAACTGTTTTTT; CDR3 protein: CASSLTGKSGEKLFF
clone size: NA; J gene: TRBJ2-7; V gene: TRBV7-3; D gene: TRBD2; CDR3 DNA: TGTGCCAGCAGCTTTTTCGGGGAGGGGTACGAGCAGTACTTC; CDR3 protein: CASSFFGEGYEQYF
clone size: once; J gene: TRBJ2-2; V gene: TRBV7-3; D gene: TRBD2; CDR3 DNA: TGTGCCAGCAGCTTAAACCGGGGGGGCCTGTTCGGGGAGCTGTTTTTT; CDR3 protein: CASSLNRGGLFGELFF
clone size: NA; J gene: TRBJ2-5; V gene: TRBV9; D gene: TRBD2; CDR3 DNA: TGTGCCAGCAGCAAGGGGGCGGGGGGGCCCCAAGAGACCCAGTACTTC; CDR3 protein: CASSKGAGGPQETQYF
clone size: NA; J gene: TRBJ2-7; V gene: TRBV29-1; D gene: NA; CDR3 DNA: TGCAGCGTTGTTGGTAGAGGTTTGGGCTCCTACGAGCAGTACTTC; CDR3 protein: CSVVGRGLGSYEQYF
clone size: few; J gene: TRBJ1-6; V gene: TRBV12-5; D gene: NA; CDR3 DNA: TGTGCTAGTGGTTTGGCCTACCAGGGTTTTTCGGATTCACCCCTCCACTTT; CDR3 protein: CASGLAYQGFSDSPLHF
clone size: NA; J gene: TRBJ1-3; V gene: TRBV15; D gene: NA; CDR3 DNA: TGTGCCACCAGCAGAGAACGGGGAAACACCATATATTTT; CDR3 protein: CATSRERGNTIYF
clone size: NA; J gene: TRBJ2-5; V gene: TRBV28; D gene: TRBD1; CDR3 DNA: TGTGCCAGCACCGAGGGGGCCGTGGAGACCCAGTACTTC; CDR3 protein: CASTEGAVETQYF
clone size: NA; J gene: TRBJ2-7; V gene: TRBV5-1; D gene: TRBD2; CDR3 DNA: TGCGCCAGCCGGGGGGGAGACCTCTCCTACGAGCAGTACTTC; CDR3 protein: CASRGGDLSYEQYF
clone size: NA; J gene: TRBJ1-5; V gene: TRBV2; D gene: NA; CDR3 DNA: TGTGCCAGCAGTGAGCAGGCCCTCAATCAGCCCCAGCATTTT; CDR3 protein: CASSEQALNQPQHF
clone size: NA; J gene: TRBJ2-2; V gene: TRBV7-6; D gene: TRBD2; CDR3 DNA: TGTGCCAGCAGCGTCATAGTTACTAGCGGCCCGAACACCGGGGAGCTGTTTTTT; CDR3 protein: CASSVIVTSGPNTGELFF
clone size: NA; J gene: TRBJ2-3; V gene: TRBV7-2; D gene: TRBD2; CDR3 DNA: TGTGCCAGCAGCTTTAGCGGGGGGGCTGAGAATTTT; CDR3 protein: CASSFSGGAENF
clone size: once; J gene: TRBJ1-1; V gene: TRBV15; D gene: NA; CDR3 DNA: TGTGCCACCAGCAGAGATACGGGGGGCACTGAAGCTTTCTTT; CDR3 protein: CATSRDTGGTEAFF
clone size: NA; J gene: TRBJ1-4; V gene: TRBV7-3; D gene: TRBD1; CDR3 DNA: TGTGCCAGCAGAGACAGGGACACTAATGAAAAACTGTTTTTT; CDR3 protein: CASRDRDTNEKLFF
clone size: NA; J gene: TRBJ2-4; V gene: TRBV2; D gene: NA; CDR3 DNA: TGTGCCAGCAGTAGACAGGTCATAGGGGCCAAAAACATTCAGTACTTC; CDR3 protein: CASSRQVIGAKNIQYF
clone size: NA; J gene: TRBJ2-1; V gene: TRBV6-1; D gene: NA; CDR3 DNA: TGTGCCAGCAGTGTCCAGGAGGAGTCCTCCAATAATGAGCAGTTCTTC; CDR3 protein: CASSVQEESSNNEQFF
clone size: NA; J gene: TRBJ2-5; V gene: TRBV11-2; D gene: NA; CDR3 DNA: TGTGCCAGCAGCTTAGGCGGGACGGAGACCCAGTACTTC; CDR3 protein: CASSLGGTETQYF
clone size: NA; J gene: TRBJ1-6; V gene: TRBV10-3; D gene: NA; CDR3 DNA: TGTGCCATCAGTGGGGGGGATAATTCACCCCTCCACTTT; CDR3 protein: CAISGGDNSPLHF
clone size: NA; J gene: TRBJ1-5; V gene: TRBV28; D gene: NA; CDR3 DNA: TGTGCCAGCCTTAAGGTGGGGGTCGGCAATCAGCCCCAGCATTTT; CDR3 protein: CASLKVGVGNQPQHF
clone size: once; J gene: TRBJ2-7; V gene: TRBV20-1; D gene: TRBD2; CDR3 DNA: TGCAGTGCTAAGCGGGATTACGAGCAGTACTTC; CDR3 protein: CSAKRDYEQYF
clone size: few; J gene: TRBJ2-2; V gene: TRBV18; D gene: TRBD2; CDR3 DNA: TGTGCCAGCTCACCACCTACAGCGGGAGTTCGCACCGGGGAGCTGTTTTTT; CDR3 protein: CASSPPTAGVRTGELFF